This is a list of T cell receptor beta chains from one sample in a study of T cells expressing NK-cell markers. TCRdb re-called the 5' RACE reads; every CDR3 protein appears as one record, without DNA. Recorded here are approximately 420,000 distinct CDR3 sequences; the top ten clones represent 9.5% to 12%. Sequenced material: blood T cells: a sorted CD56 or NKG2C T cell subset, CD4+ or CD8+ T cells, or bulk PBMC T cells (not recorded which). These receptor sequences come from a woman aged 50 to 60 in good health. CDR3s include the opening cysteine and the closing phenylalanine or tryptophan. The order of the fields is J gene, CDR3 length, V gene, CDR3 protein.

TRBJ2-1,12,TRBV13,CASSLGGKGQFF
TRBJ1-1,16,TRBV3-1,CASSHFRDRGLSEAFF
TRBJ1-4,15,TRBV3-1,CASSQGALRHEKLFF
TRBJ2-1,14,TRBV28,CASRVGWGWGEQFF
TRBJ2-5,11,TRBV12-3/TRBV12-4,CASSSTETQYF
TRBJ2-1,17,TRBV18,CASSPRGSLADPNEQFF
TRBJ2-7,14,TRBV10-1,CASSDSWTGEEQYF
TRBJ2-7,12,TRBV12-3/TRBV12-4,CASSFFEGEQYF
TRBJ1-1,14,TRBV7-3,CASSPTGAGTEAFF
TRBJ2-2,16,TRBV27,CASSGRPMTFFGELFF
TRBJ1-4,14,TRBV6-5,CASSSGRQREKLFF
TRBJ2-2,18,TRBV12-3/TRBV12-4,CASKAGTGGPGFAGELFF
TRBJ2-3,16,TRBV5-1,CASSLAASGRPDTQYF
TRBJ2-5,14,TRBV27,CASSLLTAGKTQYF
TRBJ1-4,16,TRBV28,CATLRGGIGTNEKLFF
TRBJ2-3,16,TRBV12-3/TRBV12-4,CASTYRSGSGTDTQYF
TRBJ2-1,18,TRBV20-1,CSARDLLAGGGSYNEQFF
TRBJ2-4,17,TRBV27,CASSLMWRGDAKNIQYF
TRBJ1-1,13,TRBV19,CASSIKRGTEAFF
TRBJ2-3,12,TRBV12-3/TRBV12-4,CASSLMPNTQYF
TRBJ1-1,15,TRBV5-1,CASSLVRRTNTEAFF
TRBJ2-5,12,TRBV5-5,CASSRDRVVIYF
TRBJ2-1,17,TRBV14,CASSQDLGAGAYNEQFF
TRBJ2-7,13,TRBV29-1,CSVEQGSNYEQYF
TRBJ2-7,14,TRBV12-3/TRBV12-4,CASTSSRASYEQYF
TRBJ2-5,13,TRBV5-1,CASSPGVWETQYF
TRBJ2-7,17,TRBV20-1,CSARGQLVSSGTYEQYF
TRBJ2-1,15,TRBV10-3,CASGGPGGPYNEQFF
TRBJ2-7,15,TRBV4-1,CASSPAGRPSYEQYF
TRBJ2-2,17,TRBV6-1,CASTEGLGQGASGELFF
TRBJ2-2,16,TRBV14,CASSQVTGFTTGELFF
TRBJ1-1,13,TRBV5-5,CASSPQLVSEAFF
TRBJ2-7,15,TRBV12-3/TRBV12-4,CASSLAGTPGYEQYF
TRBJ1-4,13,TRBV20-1,CSARVWVGEKLFF
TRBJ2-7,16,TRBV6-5,CASRGGIRAGTPEQYF
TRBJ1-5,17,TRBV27,CASSPLMAAGIGQPQHF
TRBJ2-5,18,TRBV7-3,CASSPRGSGFNPQETQYF